These T cell receptor beta chains were read from a single sample in a study of technical replicates of blood from a handful of donors. Data came from immunoSEQ multiplex PCR; TCRdb stores just in-frame clones and leaves some out. The repertoire holds tens of thousands of clones, with 95% to 98% as singletons. Specimen: T cells isolated from PBMCs. The receptors derive from a human donor in good health. The CDR3 runs from the conserved cysteine through the conserved F or W. D genes are given only for firm matches. A row's size may be missing; if present it is once, few, many or a size class.

TRBJ2-3 NA TRBV13 NA CASSPSEDRRDTQYF TGTGCCAGCAGCCCGAGTGAGGACCGGAGGGATACGCAGTATTTT
TRBJ1-1 NA TRBV29-1 few CSVVRSLNTEAFF TGCAGCGTTGTTCGGTCTTTAAACACTGAAGCTTTCTTT
TRBJ1-4 NA TRBV7-2 NA CASSFYRDDRKLFF TGTGCCAGCAGCTTTTACAGGGATGATCGAAAACTGTTTTTT
TRBJ1-5 NA TRBV6-1 NA CASSINQGTPRPQHF TGTGCCAGCAGTATAAATCAGGGGACCCCGAGGCCCCAGCATTTT
TRBJ2-7 NA TRBV10-3 once CAISEFAGSGDEQYF TGTGCCATCAGTGAGTTTGCGGGATCAGGCGACGAGCAGTACTTC
TRBJ1-5 NA TRBV6-5 NA CASSYGRNQPQHF TGTGCCAGCAGTTATGGGCGCAATCAGCCCCAGCATTTT
TRBJ1-1 NA TRBV7-9 NA CASSRNTEAFF TGTGCCAGCAGCCGGAACACTGAAGCTTTCTTT
TRBJ1-2 NA TRBV7-2 NA CASSRVGYNYGYTF TGTGCCAGCAGCCGGGTCGGTTACAACTATGGCTACACCTTC
TRBJ1-1 NA TRBV4-1 NA CASSQDWRVNTEAFF TGCGCCAGCAGCCAAGATTGGAGGGTTAACACTGAAGCTTTCTTT
TRBJ1-1 TRBD1 TRBV12-5 NA CASGLVRIIGQGITEAFF TGTGCTAGTGGTTTGGTAAGGATTATCGGACAGGGAATCACTGAAGCTTTCTTT
TRBJ2-7 TRBD1 TRBV9 NA CASSPQGVGNEQYF TGTGCCAGCAGCCCCCAGGGGGTGGGCAACGAGCAGTACTTC
TRBJ2-1 NA TRBV6-5 NA CASSYSWGQISNEQFF TGTGCCAGCAGTTACTCGTGGGGGCAAATATCCAATGAGCAGTTCTTC
TRBJ2-1 NA TRBV6-6 NA CATKSSYNEQFF TGTGCCACCAAGAGCTCCTACAATGAGCAGTTCTTC
TRBJ1-1 NA TRBV25-1 NA CASSEFGGANTEAFF TGTGCCAGCAGTGAATTTGGAGGGGCGAACACTGAAGCTTTCTTT
TRBJ1-1 NA TRBV6-6 NA CASRELGGTEAFF TGTGCCAGCAGGGAATTGGGGGGCACTGAAGCTTTCTTT
TRBJ2-5 NA TRBV11-2 NA CASSHVERVAQYF TGTGCCAGCAGCCACGTCGAAAGAGTAGCCCAGTACTTC
TRBJ2-6 NA TRBV30 NA CAWTWSSGANVLTF TGTGCCTGGACCTGGAGCTCTGGGGCCAACGTCCTGACTTTC
TRBJ2-3 TRBD2 TRBV4-3 NA CASSQDLAGYTDTQYF TGCGCCAGCAGCCAAGATTTAGCGGGCTATACAGATACGCAGTATTTT
TRBJ2-3 NA TRBV28 NA CASTGLADTQYF TGTGCCAGCACCGGTTTAGCGGATACGCAGTATTTT
TRBJ1-5 TRBD1 TRBV27 NA CASSEDRGSQPQHF TGTGCCAGCAGTGAAGACAGGGGTTCCCAGCCCCAGCATTTT
TRBJ2-7 TRBD2 TRBV7-3 NA CASSQLAGVSYEQYF TGTGCCAGCAGCCAATTAGCGGGAGTTTCCTACGAGCAGTACTTC
TRBJ2-2 TRBD1 TRBV9 NA CASSSQPAGTGLTGELFF TGTGCCAGCAGCTCGCAGCCCGCCGGGACAGGGCTTACCGGGGAGCTGTTTTTT
TRBJ1-2 NA TRBV2 NA CASTEENYGYTF TGTGCCAGCACCGAGGAGAACTATGGCTACACCTTC
TRBJ2-2 NA TRBV11-1 NA CASSLVMGQNTGELFF TGTGCCAGCAGCTTAGTAATGGGACAGAACACCGGGGAGCTGTTTTTT
TRBJ1-2 NA TRBV6-5 NA CASSYDGGGYTF TGTGCCAGCAGTTACGATGGGGGGGGCTACACCTTC
TRBJ2-2 NA TRBV7-2 NA CASSWTPNTGELFF TGTGCCAGCAGCTGGACTCCTAACACCGGGGAGCTGTTTTTT
TRBJ2-7 NA TRBV7-2 NA CASSLGQGLGYEQYF TGTGCCAGCAGCTTAGGTCAGGGCCTTGGCTACGAGCAGTACTTC
TRBJ2-7 TRBD2 TRBV6-6 once CATFTSGSSYEQYF TGTGCCACCTTTACTAGCGGGAGCTCCTACGAGCAGTACTTC
TRBJ2-7 TRBD2 TRBV19 NA CARGTRAHEQYF TGTGCTCGCGGGACTAGGGCCCACGAGCAGTACTTC
TRBJ1-2 TRBD1 TRBV2 NA CASSYGTVDGYTF TGTGCCAGCAGTTACGGGACAGTAGATGGCTACACCTTC
TRBJ1-1 NA TRBV20-1 once CSALKNTEAFF TGCAGTGCACTCAAGAACACTGAAGCTTTCTTT
TRBJ1-5 NA TRBV4-1 NA CASSLYRSRDNNQPQHF TGCGCCAGCAGCCTCTACCGTTCCCGGGACAACAATCAGCCCCAGCATTTT
TRBJ1-2 TRBD1 TRBV5-6 NA CASSFRGPGYGYTF TGTGCCAGCAGCTTCAGGGGGCCAGGCTATGGCTACACCTTC
TRBJ1-5 TRBD1 TRBV6-5 NA CASSYSRDRGNQPQHF TGTGCCAGCAGTTACTCGAGGGACAGGGGAAATCAGCCCCAGCATTTT
TRBJ2-5 NA TRBV21-1 NA CASAQDRETQYF TGTGCCAGCGCTCAGGACAGGGAGACCCAGTACTTC
TRBJ2-4 TRBD2 TRBV9 NA CASSVGTSALNIQYF TGTGCCAGCAGCGTGGGGACTAGCGCCCTGAACATTCAGTACTTC
TRBJ2-1 NA TRBV9 NA CASSPSGDEQFF TGTGCCAGCAGCCCAAGCGGCGATGAGCAGTTCTTC
TRBJ2-7 TRBD1 TRBV27 NA CASSLWDRAYEQYF TGTGCCAGCAGTTTATGGGACAGGGCTTACGAGCAGTACTTC
TRBJ1-5 TRBD1 TRBV19 NA CASSSLPYGTDSNQPQHF TGTGCCAGTAGTTCCCTCCCTTACGGGACAGATAGCAATCAGCCCCAGCATTTT
TRBJ1-2 TRBD1 TRBV6-5 NA CASSLTGQGNYGYTF TGTGCCAGCAGTTTGACAGGACAGGGCAATTATGGCTACACCTTC
TRBJ1-2 NA TRBV6-5 NA CASSGLGGEYGYTF TGTGCCAGCAGTGGGCTTGGCGGGGAGTATGGCTACACCTTC
TRBJ2-7 NA TRBV27 NA CASSLTGDYEQYF TGTGCCAGCAGTTTAACGGGGGACTACGAGCAGTACTTC
TRBJ2-1 NA TRBV11-3 NA CASSVRNLNEQFF TGTGCCAGCAGCGTCAGAAATCTCAATGAGCAGTTCTTC
TRBJ1-5 TRBD1 TRBV30 NA CAWGGGRDQPQHF TGTGCCTGGGGAGGGGGCAGAGATCAGCCCCAGCATTTT
TRBJ1-4 NA TRBV2 once CASSETGRGEKLFF TGTGCCAGCAGTGAAACAGGGAGGGGTGAAAAACTGTTTTTT
TRBJ2-7 NA TRBV7-2 NA CASSLGSLTEQYF TGTGCCAGCAGCTTAGGCTCTCTAACGGAGCAGTACTTC
TRBJ2-7 NA TRBV9 NA CASSVAGVGFYEQYF TGTGCCAGCAGCGTAGCCGGGGTTGGATTCTACGAGCAGTACTTC
TRBJ1-2 NA TRBV2 NA CASSDWRAYGYTF TGTGCCAGCAGTGACTGGAGGGCCTATGGCTACACCTTC
TRBJ1-1 TRBD1 TRBV7-9 once CASSKETGGMNTEAFF TGTGCCAGCAGCAAGGAGACAGGGGGAATGAACACTGAAGCTTTCTTT
TRBJ1-1 NA TRBV7-9 once CASSSGRGDEAFF TGTGCCAGCAGTTCGGGGAGGGGGGATGAAGCTTTCTTT
TRBJ1-5 NA TRBV19 NA CASKDLQGKANNQPQHF TGTGCCAGTAAAGACTTACAGGGAAAGGCCAACAATCAGCCCCAGCATTTT
TRBJ1-3 TRBD1 TRBV6-1 NA CASRLQGITGNTIYF TGTGCCAGCAGATTACAGGGGATCACTGGAAACACCATATATTTT